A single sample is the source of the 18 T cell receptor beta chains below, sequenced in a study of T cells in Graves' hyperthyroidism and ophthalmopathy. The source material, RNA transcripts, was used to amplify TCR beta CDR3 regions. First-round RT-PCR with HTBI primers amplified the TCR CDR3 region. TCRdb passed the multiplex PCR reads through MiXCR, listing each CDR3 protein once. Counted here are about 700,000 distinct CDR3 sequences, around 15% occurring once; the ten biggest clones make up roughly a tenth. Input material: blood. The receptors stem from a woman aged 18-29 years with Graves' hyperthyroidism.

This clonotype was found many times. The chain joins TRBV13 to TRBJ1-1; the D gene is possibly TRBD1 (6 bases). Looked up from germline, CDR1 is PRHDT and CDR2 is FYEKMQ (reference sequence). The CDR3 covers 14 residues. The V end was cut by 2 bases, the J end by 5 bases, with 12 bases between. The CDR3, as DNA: TGTGCCAGCAGCTTACCGGGGGCCCGGACTGAAGCTTTCTTT. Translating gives CASSLPGARTEAFF.

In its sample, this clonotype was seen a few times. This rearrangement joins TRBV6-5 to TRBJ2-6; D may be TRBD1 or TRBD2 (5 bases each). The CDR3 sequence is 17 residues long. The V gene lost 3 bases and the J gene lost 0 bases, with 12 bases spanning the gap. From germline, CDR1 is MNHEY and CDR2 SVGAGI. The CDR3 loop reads CASSYGGGNSGANVLTF. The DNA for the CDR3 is TGTGCCAGCAGTTATGGGGGTGGGAACTCTGGGGCCAACGTCCTGACTTTC.

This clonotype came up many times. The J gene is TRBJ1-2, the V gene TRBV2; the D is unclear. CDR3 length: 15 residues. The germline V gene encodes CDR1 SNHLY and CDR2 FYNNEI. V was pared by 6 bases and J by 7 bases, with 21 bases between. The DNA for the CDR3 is TGTGCCAGCAGCTACGACCGAAACCTCTCCCCTGGCTACACCTTC. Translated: CASSYDRNLSPGYTF.

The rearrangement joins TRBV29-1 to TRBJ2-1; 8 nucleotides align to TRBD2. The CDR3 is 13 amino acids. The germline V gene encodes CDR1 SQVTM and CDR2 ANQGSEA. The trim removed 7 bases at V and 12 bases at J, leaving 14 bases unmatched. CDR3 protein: CSAQSGGRGTQFF. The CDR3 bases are TGCAGCGCCCAAAGCGGGGGTCGGGGGACGCAGTTCTTC.

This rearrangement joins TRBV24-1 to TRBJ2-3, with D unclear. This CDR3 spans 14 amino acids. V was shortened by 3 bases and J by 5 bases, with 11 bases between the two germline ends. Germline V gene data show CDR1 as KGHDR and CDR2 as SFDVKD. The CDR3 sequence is CATSDREVLDTQYF. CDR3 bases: TGTGCCACCAGTGATCGTGAGGTACTAGATACGCAGTATTTT.

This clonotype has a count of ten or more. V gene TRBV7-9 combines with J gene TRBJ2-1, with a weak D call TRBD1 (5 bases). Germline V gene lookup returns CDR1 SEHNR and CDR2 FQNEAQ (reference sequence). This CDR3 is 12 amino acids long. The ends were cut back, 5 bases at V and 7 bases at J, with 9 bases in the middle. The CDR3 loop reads CASSQTVNEQFF. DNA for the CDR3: TGTGCCAGCAGCCAGACAGTTAATGAGCAGTTCTTC.

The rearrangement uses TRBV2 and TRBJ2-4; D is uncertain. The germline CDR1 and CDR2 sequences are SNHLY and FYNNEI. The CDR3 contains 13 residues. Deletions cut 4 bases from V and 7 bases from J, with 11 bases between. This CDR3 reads CASSAWSENIQYF. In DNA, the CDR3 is TGTGCCAGCAGTGCCTGGTCGGAGAACATTCAGTACTTC.

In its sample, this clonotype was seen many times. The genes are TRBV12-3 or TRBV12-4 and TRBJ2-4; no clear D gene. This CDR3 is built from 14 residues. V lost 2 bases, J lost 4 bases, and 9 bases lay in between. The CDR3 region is CASSLWVTKNIQYF. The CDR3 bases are TGTGCCAGCAGTTTATGGGTAACGAAAAACATTCAGTACTTC.

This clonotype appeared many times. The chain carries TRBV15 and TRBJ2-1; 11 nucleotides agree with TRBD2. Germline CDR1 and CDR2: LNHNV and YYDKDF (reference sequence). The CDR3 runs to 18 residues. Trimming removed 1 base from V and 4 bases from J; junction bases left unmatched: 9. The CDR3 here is CATSRASSSGRPYNEQFF. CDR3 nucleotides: TGTGCCACCAGCAGAGCGAGTTCTAGCGGGAGGCCGTACAATGAGCAGTTCTTC.

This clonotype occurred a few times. In DNA form, the CDR3 reads TGTGCCAGCAGTGAATACGGGATTCTCACAGATACGCAGTATTTT. The encoded protein is CASSEYGILTDTQYF. V gene TRBV6-1 combines with J gene TRBJ2-3; perhaps TRBD2 as D (5 bases). The CDR3 is made up of 15 amino acids. Per germline, CDR1 MNHNS and CDR2 SASEGT. The V and J ends lost 2 bases and 2 bases respectively, with 11 bases between them.

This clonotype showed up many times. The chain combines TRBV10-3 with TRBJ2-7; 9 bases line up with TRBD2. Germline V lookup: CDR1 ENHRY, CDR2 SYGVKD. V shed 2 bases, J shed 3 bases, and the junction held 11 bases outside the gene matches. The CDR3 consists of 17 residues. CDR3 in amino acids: CAISETDSGTSSYEQYF. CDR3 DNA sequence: TGTGCCATCAGTGAGACGGATTCCGGGACTAGCAGCTACGAGCAGTACTTC.

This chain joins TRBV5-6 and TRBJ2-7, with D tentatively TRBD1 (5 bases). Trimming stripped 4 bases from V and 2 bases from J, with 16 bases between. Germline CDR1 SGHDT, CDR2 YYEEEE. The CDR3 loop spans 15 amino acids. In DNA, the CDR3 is TGTGCCAGCAGCCGTATAGACAGTCGACCCTACGAGCAGTACTTC. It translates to CASSRIDSRPYEQYF.

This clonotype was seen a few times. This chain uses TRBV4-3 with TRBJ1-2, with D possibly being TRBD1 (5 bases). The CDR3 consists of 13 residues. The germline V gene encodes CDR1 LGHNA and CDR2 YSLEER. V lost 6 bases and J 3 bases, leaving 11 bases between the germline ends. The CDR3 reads CASSQPGYYGYTF. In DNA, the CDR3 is TGCGCCAGCAGTCAGCCAGGGTACTATGGCTACACCTTC.

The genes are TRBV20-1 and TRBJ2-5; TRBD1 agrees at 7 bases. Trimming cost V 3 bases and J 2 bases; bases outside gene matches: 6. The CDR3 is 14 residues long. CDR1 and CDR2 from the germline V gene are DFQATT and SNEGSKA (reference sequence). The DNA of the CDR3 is TGCAGTGCTAGCCCCAAGGGACAGCAAGAGACCCAGTACTTC. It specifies CSASPKGQQETQYF.

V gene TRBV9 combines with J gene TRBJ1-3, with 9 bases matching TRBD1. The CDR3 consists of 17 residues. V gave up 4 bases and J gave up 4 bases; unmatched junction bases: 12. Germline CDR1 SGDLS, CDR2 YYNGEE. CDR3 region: CASSLQESGTGGNTIYF. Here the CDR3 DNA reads TGTGCCAGCAGCTTACAGGAAAGCGGGACAGGGGGAAACACCATATATTTT. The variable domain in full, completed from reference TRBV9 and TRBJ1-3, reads DSGVTQTPKHLITATGQRVTLRCSPRSGDLSVYWYQQSLDQGLQFLIQYYNGEERAKGNILERFSAQQFPDLHSELNLSSLELGDSALYFCASSLQESGTGGNTIYFGEGSWLTVV.

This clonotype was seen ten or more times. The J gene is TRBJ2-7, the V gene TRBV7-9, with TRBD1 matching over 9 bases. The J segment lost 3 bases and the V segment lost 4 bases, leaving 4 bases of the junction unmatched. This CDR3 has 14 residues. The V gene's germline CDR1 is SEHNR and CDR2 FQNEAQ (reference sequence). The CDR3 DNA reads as TGTGCCAGCAGCTCAACAGGGGGCGACTACGAGCAGTACTTC. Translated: CASSSTGGDYEQYF.

The CDR3 protein is CASSSDRDPNQPQHF. The CDR3 bases are TGTGCCAGCAGTTCGGACAGGGACCCCAATCAGCCCCAGCATTTT. The chain carries TRBV28 and TRBJ1-5, with 8 bases identical to TRBD1. V shed 4 bases and J 3 bases; nucleotides not matched to a gene: 5. This CDR3 is 15 amino acids long. Germline V gene sequence: CDR1 MDHEN, CDR2 SYDVKM. The full variable domain, its missing parts supplied by reference TRBV28 and TRBJ1-5, is DVKVTQSSRYLVKRTGEKVFLECVQDMDHENMFWYRQDPGLGLRLIYFSYDVKMKEKGDIPEGYSVSREKKERFSLILESASTNQTSMYLCASSSDRDPNQPQHFGDGTRLSIL.

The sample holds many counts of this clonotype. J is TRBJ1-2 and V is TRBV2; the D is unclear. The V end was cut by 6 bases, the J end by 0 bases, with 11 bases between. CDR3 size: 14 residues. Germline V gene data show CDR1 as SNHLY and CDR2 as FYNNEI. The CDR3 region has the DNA TGTGCCAGCAGAGACACCGGGACTAACTATGGCTACACCTTC. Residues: CASRDTGTNYGYTF.